In this sample, the clone carrying this TCR beta chain turned up a few times. The data derive from a study of T cells in Graves' hyperthyroidism and ophthalmopathy. The length of the CDR3 is 14 residues. Germline CDR1 and CDR2: SGHVS and FQNEAQ. The V end was cut by 5 bases, the J end by 5 bases, with 12 bases between. Amplification of TCR beta CDR3 regions used RNA as the template. The TCR CDR3 was amplified in a first-round RT-PCR using the HTBI primer set. TCRdb passed the multiplex PCR reads through MiXCR, listing each CDR3 protein once. The top ten clones hold 3.7% of a sample with around 350,000 distinct CDR3 sequences, over 15% of them seen once.

This receptor was identified in a woman aged 18 to 35 with Graves' hyperthyroidism. Sequencing input: blood. This chain connects TRBV7-8 to TRBJ1-4; D is ambiguous. Here the CDR3 reads CASSGRRLNEKLFF. CDR3 nucleotides: TGTGCCAGCAGCGGACGAAGACTAAATGAAAAACTGTTTTTT.